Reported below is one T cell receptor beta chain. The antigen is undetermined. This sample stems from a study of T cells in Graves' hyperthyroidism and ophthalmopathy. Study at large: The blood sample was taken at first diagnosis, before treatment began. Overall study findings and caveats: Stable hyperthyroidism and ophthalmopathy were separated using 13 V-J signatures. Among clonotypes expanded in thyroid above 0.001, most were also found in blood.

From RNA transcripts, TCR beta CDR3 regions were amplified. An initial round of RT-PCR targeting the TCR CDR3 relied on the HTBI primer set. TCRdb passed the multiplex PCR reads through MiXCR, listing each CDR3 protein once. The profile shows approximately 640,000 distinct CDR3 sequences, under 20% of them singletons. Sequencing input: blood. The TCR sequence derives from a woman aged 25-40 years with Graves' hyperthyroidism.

CDR3 region: CASSISGYMNTEAFF. In nucleotides, the CDR3 is TGTGCCAGTAGTATCAGCGGTTACATGAACACTGAAGCTTTCTTT. The rearrangement joins TRBV19 to TRBJ1-1; no clear D. There are 15 residues in the CDR3. The germline V gene encodes CDR1 LNHDA and CDR2 SQIVND (reference sequence). V lost 3 bases and J 0 bases, leaving 11 bases between the germline ends. Full variable domain (rest looked up from reference TRBV19 and TRBJ1-1): DGGITQSPKYLFRKEGQNVTLSCEQNLNHDAMYWYRQDPGQGLRLIYYSQIVNDFQKGDIAEGYSVSREKKESFPLTVTSAQKNPTAFYLCASSISGYMNTEAFFGQGTRLTVV.